A selection of T cell receptor beta chains follows, all from one sample in a study of T-cell memory formation after mild COVID-19. TCRdb fed the 5' RACE reads into MiXCR, producing one record per CDR3 protein. Here the sample spans 300,000 to 350,000 distinct CDR3 sequences, 14% being singletons. The sample comprised PBMCs or a T cell subset sorted from them (not recorded which). Every receptor here comes from a man aged 18 to 30 who had mild COVID-19 (a few samples of this study predate the infection). Cell type and time point are not known. The CDR3 runs from the conserved cysteine through the conserved F or W. The D gene is left open where the match is weak. Clone size is not always given. Where it is, it says once, few, many or a class for expanded clones.

d_call clone_size j_call v_call cdr3_aa cdr3_nt
- - TRBJ1-1 TRBV9 CASKGGTNTEAFF TGTGCCAGCAAGGGAGGAACGAACACTGAAGCTTTCTTT
- - TRBJ2-1 TRBV7-2 CASSPDGVRGEQFF TGTGCCAGCAGCCCAGACGGGGTACGAGGTGAGCAGTTCTTC
TRBD1 - TRBJ2-7 TRBV15 CATSRGDRFSYEQYF TGTGCCACCAGCAGAGGGGACAGGTTCTCCTACGAGCAGTACTTC
TRBD1 - TRBJ2-3 TRBV5-4 CASTPGQGFSTDTQYF TGTGCCAGCACCCCGGGACAGGGATTTAGCACAGATACGCAGTATTTT
- many TRBJ2-7 TRBV4-1 CASSVAAPSYEQYF TGCGCCAGCAGCGTTGCAGCCCCCTCCTACGAGCAGTACTTC
TRBD2 - TRBJ2-7 TRBV19 CASSPGLDYEQYF TGTGCCAGTAGCCCGGGACTAGACTACGAGCAGTACTTC
- - TRBJ1-1 TRBV6-2/TRBV6-3 CASGSTAAFF TGTGCCAGCGGTTCGACGGCGGCTTTCTTT
- - TRBJ2-2 TRBV10-3 CAISDYRVTGELFF TGTGCCATCAGTGACTACAGGGTCACCGGGGAGCTGTTTTTT
- few TRBJ1-1 TRBV25-1 CASSDRGTTEAFF TGTGCCAGCAGTGACCGGGGGACCACTGAAGCTTTCTTT
- - TRBJ1-1 TRBV6-5 CASSYNAGWTEAFF TGTGCCAGCAGTTACAATGCGGGGTGGACTGAAGCTTTCTTT
- - TRBJ2-7 TRBV6-5 CASSYRASYEQYF TGTGCCAGCAGTTACAGGGCATCCTACGAGCAGTACTTC
- - TRBJ1-2 TRBV5-1 CASSSSPTGYTF TGCGCCAGCAGCTCCTCCCCTACGGGCTACACCTTC
TRBD1 - TRBJ1-1 TRBV5-1 CASSFTGVSAEAFF TGCGCCAGCAGCTTTACAGGGGTGAGCGCTGAAGCTTTCTTT
- few TRBJ2-7 TRBV29-1 CSVRPRQFDEQYF TGCAGCGTGAGACCGCGGCAGTTCGACGAGCAGTACTTC
TRBD2 many TRBJ2-3 TRBV20-1 CSALLAGRTDTQYF TGCAGTGCTCTGTTAGCGGGGCGCACAGATACGCAGTATTTT
- - TRBJ2-5 TRBV29-1 CSVSRETQYF TGCAGCGTTTCAAGGGAGACCCAGTACTTC
- many TRBJ2-1 TRBV7-2 CASSINTNSYNEQFF TGTGCCAGCAGCATTAACACAAACTCCTACAATGAGCAGTTCTTC
- few TRBJ2-7 TRBV7-9 CASSLDAGASYEQYF TGTGCCAGCAGCTTAGATGCAGGAGCGAGTTATGAGCAGTACTTC
TRBD2 few TRBJ2-5 TRBV3-1 CASSPGRTSRHQETQYF TGTGCCAGCAGCCCAGGCCGGACTAGCAGGCACCAAGAGACCCAGTACTTC
- - TRBJ1-1 TRBV28 CASSSGSPLMNTEAFF TGTGCCAGCAGCTCGGGCAGCCCGCTTATGAACACTGAAGCTTTCTTT
- many TRBJ1-1 TRBV27 CASSFSGEGTEAFF TGTGCCAGCAGTTTTTCAGGGGAAGGGACTGAAGCTTTCTTT
TRBD2 - TRBJ2-7 TRBV7-8 CASSLASGGAHEQYF TGTGCCAGCAGCTTAGCTAGCGGGGGGGCCCATGAGCAGTACTTC
- few TRBJ2-1 TRBV19 CASSRGRGNEQFF TGTGCCAGTAGTAGAGGACGTGGAAATGAGCAGTTCTTC
- - TRBJ2-2 TRBV7-6 CASSHAYGELFF TGTGCCAGCAGCCATGCCTACGGGGAGCTGTTTTTT
- - TRBJ1-5 TRBV7-9 CASSRAGSNQPQHF TGTGCCAGCAGCAGAGCGGGGAGCAATCAGCCCCAGCATTTT
TRBD1 many TRBJ1-6 TRBV2 CASSARGPYNSPLHF TGTGCCAGCAGTGCCAGGGGGCCGTATAATTCACCCCTCCACTTT
- many TRBJ1-2 TRBV7-2 CASNYRAGNYGYTF TGTGCCAGCAACTACAGGGCGGGTAACTATGGCTACACCTTC
- - TRBJ2-1 TRBV27 CASSLGGVSEQFF TGTGCCAGCAGTTTGGGTGGGGTGAGCGAGCAGTTCTTC
TRBD2 many TRBJ2-7 TRBV4-3 CASSPSLASGAYEQYF TGCGCCAGCAGCCCCTCGCTTGCTAGCGGGGCCTACGAGCAGTACTTC
TRBD1 few TRBJ2-7 TRBV18 CASSPSAGGVYEQYF TGTGCCAGCTCACCATCAGCAGGGGGCGTCTACGAGCAGTACTTC
- - TRBJ2-5 TRBV29-1 CSVWQTQETQYF TGCAGCGTTTGGCAGACTCAAGAGACCCAGTACTTC
- once TRBJ1-1 TRBV28 CASSLTIRFF TGTGCCAGCAGTTTAACAATTCGCTTCTTT
TRBD1 many TRBJ1-4 TRBV4-2 CASSLQGAATNEKLFF TGTGCCAGCAGCCTACAGGGGGCGGCCACTAATGAAAAACTGTTTTTT
- few TRBJ1-2 TRBV4-2 CASSQALVRPYGYTF TGTGCCAGCAGCCAAGCGTTGGTCCGGCCCTATGGCTACACCTTC
TRBD1 few TRBJ1-6 TRBV9 CASSVEDRGGSPLHF TGTGCCAGCAGCGTAGAAGACAGGGGAGGGTCACCCCTCCACTTT
- few TRBJ1-1 TRBV12-3/TRBV12-4 CASSRKGGPTEAFF TGTGCCAGCAGCCGCAAGGGGGGCCCTACTGAAGCTTTCTTT